This TCR beta chain derives from a study of cytomegalovirus exposure and HLA in healthy donors. Study-level findings and limits: Later analysis identified a missense DCLRE1C variant that was linked to TCR beta V- and J-gene trimming.

It was with 60 Vbeta and 13 Jbeta primers that the PCR ran. Original data processing: Later reanalysis found approximately 80 million unique TCR beta chains, some 10 million of them shared. Repertoires were generated with immunoSEQ multiplex PCR, while TCRdb's copy carries only in-frame clones and drops some. The DNA gave D and trimming, while V, J and clone size come from that table. The data show 150,000 to 250,000 clones, with more than 75% seen just once and 6.5% held by the top ten. With respect to this clone: What it binds is not known.

This CDR3 is built from 15 residues. CDR1 and CDR2 (germline): MNHEY, SVGAGI. J lost 7 bases, V lost 0 bases, and 7 bases had no gene match. The rearrangement joins TRBV6-5 to TRBJ2-3; 7 bases align to TRBD2. Sequenced material: PBMCs. The sequence came from a woman between 50 and 59 years old in good health and CMV-seropositive. CDR3: CASSYSGGGGNTQYF. As DNA, the CDR3 is TGTGCCAGCAGTTACTCAGGCGGGGGAGGAAATACGCAGTATTTT.